This T cell receptor (beta chain) appears in the sequencing data of a study of beta chain features in type 1 diabetes. General study results and limits: Researchers report that Type 1 diabetes patients had moderately but significantly shorter TCRB CDR3s across all four CD4+ subsets.

Every bit of the isolated RNA underwent reverse transcription, so sequencing read expressed TCRB transcripts. Generated by immunoSEQ multiplex PCR, the TCRdb table keeps only in-frame clones and is missing some. The repertoire has around 250,000 clones, approximately 15% of them found once; the top ten carry 0.017%. A note on this clone: Antigen: not known.

V was shortened by 3 bases and J by 8 bases, with 19 bases between the two germline ends. From germline, CDR1 is MDHEN and CDR2 SYDVKM. The CDR3 covers 16 residues. The source of this sequence is a man between 25 and 39 years old with type 1 diabetes. This sequence joins TRBV28 and TRBJ2-2; D may be TRBD2 (5 bases). Sequenced material: naive CD4+ T cells from blood. The CDR3 bases are TGTGCCAGCAGTTTCACCCAGACTACCTACGGGGGGGAGCTGTTTTTT. Protein: CASSFTQTTYGGELFF.